Listed below are T cell receptor beta chains from one sample, sequenced in a study of blood T cell repertoires in COVID-19. Some clones are missing from TCRdb's copy, which holds only in-frame ones; the method was immunoSEQ multiplex PCR. The sample has fewer than 250,000 clones; around 90% are singletons. Input material: PBMCs or T cells enriched from blood (not recorded which). The receptors stem from a man aged 25-45 years who had been exposed to COVID-19. Both conserved end residues are part of each CDR3.

j_call v_call cdr3_aa
TRBJ2-3 TRBV5-5 CASSLIFRGAGGPTDTQYF
TRBJ1-6 TRBV2 CASSELQGHSPLHF
TRBJ2-2 TRBV11-2 CASSPGTGGNTGELFF
TRBJ1-6 TRBV10-3 CAISEGSNSPLHF
TRBJ2-5 TRBV25-1 CASRQSGGETQYF
TRBJ2-3 TRBV5-6 CASSLLVFTDTQYF
TRBJ2-7 TRBV5-1 CASSSGTGVYEQYF
TRBJ1-1 TRBV2 CASSRQGNTEAFF
TRBJ1-5 TRBV6-5 CASSYASGQPQHF
TRBJ2-7 TRBV11-2 CASSPRFAGVYEQYF
TRBJ1-2 TRBV7-9 CASNFWGVGYTF
TRBJ2-2 TRBV12-5 CASDPGVNTGELFF
TRBJ1-6 TRBV4-1 CASSQDSGQGNSPLHF
TRBJ2-4 TRBV9 CASSVAASESIQYF
TRBJ2-1 TRBV2 CASRVRQGAPNEQFF
TRBJ1-2 TRBV5-1 CASSLVRGDYGYTF
TRBJ2-2 TRBV2 CASSDGRIDTGELFF
TRBJ1-1 TRBV6-2/TRBV6-3 CASSYAENTEAFF
TRBJ1-5 TRBV28 CASRTGRDQPQHF
TRBJ2-3 TRBV7-6 CASSTHTGSPTDTQYF
TRBJ2-7 TRBV7-8 CASSNRPGTGLYEQYF
TRBJ1-2 TRBV6-6 CASSPTTGVGGYTF
TRBJ2-3 TRBV5-1 CASSVTGGGIGTDTQYF
TRBJ2-7 TRBV7-9 CASSPGLAGGREQYF
TRBJ2-3 TRBV10-3 CAISEILAGGSTDTQYF
TRBJ2-7 TRBV6-2/TRBV6-3 CASSRLAAIDEQYF
TRBJ2-5 TRBV6-2/TRBV6-3 CASSYLRGGPKTQYF
TRBJ1-5 TRBV10-2 CASSPGGEGNQPQHF
TRBJ2-5 TRBV2 CASGTSGETQYF
TRBJ1-4 TRBV4-2 CASSHRDGATNEKLFF
TRBJ2-1 TRBV7-6 CASSLPSGTLNEQFF
TRBJ1-1 TRBV11-2 CASSLDGTGGEAFF
TRBJ2-2 TRBV7-2 CASSLSSGGPGTGELFF
TRBJ2-3 TRBV6-4 CASSDSPPGAGGVDTQYF
TRBJ2-5 TRBV6-1 CASRSRNAETQYF
TRBJ1-3 TRBV7-2 CASSAGRSSGNTIYF
TRBJ2-6 TRBV4-3 CASSTGGLGANVLTF